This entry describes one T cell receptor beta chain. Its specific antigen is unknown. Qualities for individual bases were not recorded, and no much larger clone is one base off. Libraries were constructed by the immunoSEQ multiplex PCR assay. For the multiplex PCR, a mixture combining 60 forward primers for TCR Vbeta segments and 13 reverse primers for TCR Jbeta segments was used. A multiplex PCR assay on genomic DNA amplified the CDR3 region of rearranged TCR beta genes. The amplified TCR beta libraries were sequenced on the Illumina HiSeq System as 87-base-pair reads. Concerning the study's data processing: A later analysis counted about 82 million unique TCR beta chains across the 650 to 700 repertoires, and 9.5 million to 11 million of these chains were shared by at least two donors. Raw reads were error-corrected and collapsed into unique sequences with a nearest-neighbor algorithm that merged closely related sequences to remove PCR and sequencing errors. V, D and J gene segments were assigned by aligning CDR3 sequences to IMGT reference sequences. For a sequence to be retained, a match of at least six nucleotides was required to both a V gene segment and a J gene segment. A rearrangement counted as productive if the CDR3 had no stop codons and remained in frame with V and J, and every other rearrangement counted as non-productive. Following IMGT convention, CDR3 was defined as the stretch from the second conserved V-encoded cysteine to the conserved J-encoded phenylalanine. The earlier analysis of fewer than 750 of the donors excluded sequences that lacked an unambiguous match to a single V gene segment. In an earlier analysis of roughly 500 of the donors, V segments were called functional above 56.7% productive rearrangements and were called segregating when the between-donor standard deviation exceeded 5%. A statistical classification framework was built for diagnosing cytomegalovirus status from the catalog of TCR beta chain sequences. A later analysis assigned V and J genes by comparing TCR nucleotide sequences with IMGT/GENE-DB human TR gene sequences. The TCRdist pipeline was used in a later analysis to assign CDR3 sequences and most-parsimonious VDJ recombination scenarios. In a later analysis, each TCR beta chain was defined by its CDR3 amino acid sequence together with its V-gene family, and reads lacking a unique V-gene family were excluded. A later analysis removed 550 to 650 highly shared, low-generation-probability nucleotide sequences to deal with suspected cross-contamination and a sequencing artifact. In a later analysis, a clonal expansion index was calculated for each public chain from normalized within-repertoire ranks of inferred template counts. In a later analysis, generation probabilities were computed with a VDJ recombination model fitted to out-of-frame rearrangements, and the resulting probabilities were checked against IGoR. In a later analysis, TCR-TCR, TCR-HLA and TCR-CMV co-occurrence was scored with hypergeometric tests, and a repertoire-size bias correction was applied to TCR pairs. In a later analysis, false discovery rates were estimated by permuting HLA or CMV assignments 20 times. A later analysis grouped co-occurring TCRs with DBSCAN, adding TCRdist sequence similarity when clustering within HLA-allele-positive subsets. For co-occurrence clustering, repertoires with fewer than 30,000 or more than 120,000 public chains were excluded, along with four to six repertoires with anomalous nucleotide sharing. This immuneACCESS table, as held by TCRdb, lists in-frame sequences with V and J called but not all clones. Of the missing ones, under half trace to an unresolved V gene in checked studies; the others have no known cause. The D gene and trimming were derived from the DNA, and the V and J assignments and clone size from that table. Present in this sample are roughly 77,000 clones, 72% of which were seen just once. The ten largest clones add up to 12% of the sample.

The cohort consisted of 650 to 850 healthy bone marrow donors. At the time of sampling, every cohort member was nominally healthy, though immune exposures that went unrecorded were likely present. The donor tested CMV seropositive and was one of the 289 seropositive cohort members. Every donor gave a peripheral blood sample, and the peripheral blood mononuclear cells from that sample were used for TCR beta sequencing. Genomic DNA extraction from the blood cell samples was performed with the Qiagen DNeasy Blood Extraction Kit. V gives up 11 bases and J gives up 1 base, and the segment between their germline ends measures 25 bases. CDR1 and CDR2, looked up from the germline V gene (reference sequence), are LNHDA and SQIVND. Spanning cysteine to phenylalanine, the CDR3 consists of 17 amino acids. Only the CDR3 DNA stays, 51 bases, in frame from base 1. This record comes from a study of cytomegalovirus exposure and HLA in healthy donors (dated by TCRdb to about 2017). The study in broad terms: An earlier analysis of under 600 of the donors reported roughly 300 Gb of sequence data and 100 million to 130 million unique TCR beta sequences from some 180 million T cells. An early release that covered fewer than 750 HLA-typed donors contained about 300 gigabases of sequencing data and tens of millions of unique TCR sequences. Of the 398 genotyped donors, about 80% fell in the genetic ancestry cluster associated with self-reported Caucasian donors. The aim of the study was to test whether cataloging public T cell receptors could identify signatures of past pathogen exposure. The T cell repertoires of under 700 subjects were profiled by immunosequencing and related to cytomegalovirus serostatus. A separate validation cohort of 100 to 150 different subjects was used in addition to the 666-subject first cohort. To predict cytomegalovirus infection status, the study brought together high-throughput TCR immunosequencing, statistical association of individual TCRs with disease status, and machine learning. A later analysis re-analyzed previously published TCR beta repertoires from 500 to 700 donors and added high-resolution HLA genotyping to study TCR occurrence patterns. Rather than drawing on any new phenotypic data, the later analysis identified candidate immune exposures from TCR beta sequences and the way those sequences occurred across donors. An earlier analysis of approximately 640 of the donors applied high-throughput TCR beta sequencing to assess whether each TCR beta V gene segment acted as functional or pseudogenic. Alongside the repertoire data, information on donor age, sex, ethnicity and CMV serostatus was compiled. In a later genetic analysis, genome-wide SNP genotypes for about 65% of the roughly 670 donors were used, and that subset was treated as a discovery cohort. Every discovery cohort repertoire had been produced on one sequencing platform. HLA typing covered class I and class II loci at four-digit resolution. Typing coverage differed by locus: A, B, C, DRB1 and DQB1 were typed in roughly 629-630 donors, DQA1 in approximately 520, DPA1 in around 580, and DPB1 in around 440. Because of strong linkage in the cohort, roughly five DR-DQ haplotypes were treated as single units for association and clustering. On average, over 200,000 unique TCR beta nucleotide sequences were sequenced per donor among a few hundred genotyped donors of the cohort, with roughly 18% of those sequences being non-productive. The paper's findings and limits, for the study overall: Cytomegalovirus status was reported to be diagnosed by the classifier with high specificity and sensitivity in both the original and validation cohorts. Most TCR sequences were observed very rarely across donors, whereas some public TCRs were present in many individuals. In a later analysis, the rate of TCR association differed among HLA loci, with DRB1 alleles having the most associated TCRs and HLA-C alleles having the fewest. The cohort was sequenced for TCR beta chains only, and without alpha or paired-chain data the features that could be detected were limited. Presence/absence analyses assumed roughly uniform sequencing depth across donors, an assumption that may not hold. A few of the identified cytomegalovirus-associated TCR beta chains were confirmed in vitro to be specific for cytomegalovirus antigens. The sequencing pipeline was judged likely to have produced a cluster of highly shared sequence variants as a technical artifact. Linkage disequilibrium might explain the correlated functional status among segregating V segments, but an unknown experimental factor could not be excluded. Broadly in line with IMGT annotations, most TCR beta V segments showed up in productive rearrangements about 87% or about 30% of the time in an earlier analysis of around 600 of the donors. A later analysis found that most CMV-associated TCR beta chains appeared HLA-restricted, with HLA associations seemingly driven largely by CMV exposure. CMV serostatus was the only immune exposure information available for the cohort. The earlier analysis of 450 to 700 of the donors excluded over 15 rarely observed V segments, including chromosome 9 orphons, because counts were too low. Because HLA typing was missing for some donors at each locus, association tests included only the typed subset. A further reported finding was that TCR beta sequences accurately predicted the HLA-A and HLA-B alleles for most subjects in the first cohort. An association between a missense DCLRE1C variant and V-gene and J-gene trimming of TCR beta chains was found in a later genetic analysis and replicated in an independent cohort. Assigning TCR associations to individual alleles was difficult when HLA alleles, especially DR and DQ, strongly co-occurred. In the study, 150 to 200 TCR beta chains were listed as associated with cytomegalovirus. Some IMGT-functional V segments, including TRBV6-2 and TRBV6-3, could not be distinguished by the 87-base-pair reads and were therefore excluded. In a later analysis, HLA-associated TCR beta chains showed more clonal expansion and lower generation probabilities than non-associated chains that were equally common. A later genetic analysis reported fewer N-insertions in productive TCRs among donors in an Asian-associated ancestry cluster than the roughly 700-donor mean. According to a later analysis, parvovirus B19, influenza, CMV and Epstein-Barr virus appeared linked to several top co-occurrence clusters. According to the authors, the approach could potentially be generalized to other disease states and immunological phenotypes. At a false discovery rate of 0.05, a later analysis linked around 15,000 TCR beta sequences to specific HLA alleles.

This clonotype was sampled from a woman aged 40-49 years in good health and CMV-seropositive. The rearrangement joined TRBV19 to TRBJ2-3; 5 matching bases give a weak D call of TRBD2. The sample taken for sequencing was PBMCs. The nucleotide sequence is TGTGCCGTATCACCGGGGTCCTCAGGCATCGGCACAGATACGCAGTATTTT. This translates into CAVSPGSSGIGTDTQYF.